Listed here are 16 T cell receptor beta chains from one sample, sequenced in a study of human T cells and chemical hapten exposure. The time point here: patch test 1, 2 weeks after DPC sensitization. Stated treatment: therapeutic diphenylcyclopropenone sensitization with weekly scalp DPC. A single record per CDR3 protein comes from TCRdb applying MiXCR to the RACE reads. The profile shows nearly 80,000 distinct CDR3 sequences, 10% of them singletons. Sequenced here: whole blood, sampled in connection with sensitization to the hapten diphenylcyclopropenone (DPC). The receptors here all came from a woman aged 45-60 years with alopecia areata. Some clones in this sample may be carry-over from other donors' samples.

This clonotype was seen more than once but under ten times. This chain uses TRBV4-3 with TRBJ2-1; D remains unclear. Per the germline V gene, CDR1 is LGHNA and CDR2 is YSLEER. The CDR3 consists of 14 residues. The ends were cut back, 1 base at V and 7 bases at J, with 11 bases in the middle. The CDR3: CASSQVIPPNEQFF. Written as DNA, the CDR3 is TGCGCCAGCAGCCAAGTGATCCCCCCTAATGAGCAGTTCTTC.

The table lists this clonotype with a few counts. The V gene is TRBV11-3, the J gene TRBJ1-1; perhaps TRBD1 as D (5 bases). The ends were cut back, 8 bases at V and 4 bases at J, with 14 bases in the middle. CDR1 SGHNT and CDR2 YENEEA come from the germline V gene. The CDR3 totals 13 residues. The DNA for the CDR3 is TGTGCCAGCGTGGGGGATCGGAGCACTGAAGCTTTCTTT. Protein product: CASVGDRSTEAFF.

This sequence joins TRBV7-2 and TRBJ1-3; no clear D gene. This CDR3 spans 15 amino acids. The V gene's germline CDR1 is SGHTA and CDR2 FQGNSA. The V end was cut by 1 base, the J end by 3 bases, with 10 bases between. This CDR3 reads CASSLGDSYGNTIYF. CDR3 nucleotide sequence: TGTGCCAGCAGCTTAGGTGATAGCTATGGAAACACCATATATTTT.

There are a few counts of this clonotype. This chain connects TRBV6-2 or TRBV6-3 to TRBJ2-7, with D possibly TRBD1 on 6 matching bases. Trimming took 2 bases from V and 2 from J, leaving 10 bases between them. Germline V gene lookup returns CDR1 MNHEY and CDR2 SVGEGT. The length of the CDR3 is 14 residues. The CDR3 sequence: CASSYVGQTYEQYF. The CDR3 nucleotides are TGTGCCAGCAGTTACGTTGGACAGACCTACGAGCAGTACTTC.

The chain carries TRBV7-3 and TRBJ2-5; possible D gene TRBD2, 7 bases. The V and J ends lost 3 bases and 2 bases respectively, with 13 bases between them. Looked up from germline, CDR1 is SGHTA and CDR2 is FQGTGA. The CDR3 sequence is 15 residues long. The chain's CDR3 is CASSLGGGRQETQYF. The CDR3 nucleotides read TGTGCCAGCAGCTTGGGCGGGGGCCGTCAAGAGACCCAGTACTTC.

This sequence joins TRBV11-3 and TRBJ1-1; D unresolved. Trimming left V 3 bases short and J 0 bases short, with 8 bases between. Germline V gene lookup returns CDR1 SGHNT and CDR2 YENEEA. This CDR3 contains 14 residues. CDR3 in DNA: TGTGCCAGCAGCTTGACGGGAGTGAACACTGAAGCTTTCTTT. Amino acid sequence: CASSLTGVNTEAFF.

This chain connects TRBV3-1 to TRBJ2-3, with 9 nucleotides matching TRBD2. CDR1 and CDR2 from the germline V gene are LGHDT and YNNKEL (reference sequence). V lost 5 bases and J lost 5; bases outside the gene matches: 8. There are 15 residues in the CDR3. Written as DNA, the CDR3 is TGTGCCAGCAGCTTTAGCGGGAGAGGTGAAGATACGCAGTATTTT. Protein sequence: CASSFSGRGEDTQYF.

This chain joins TRBV10-2 and TRBJ1-6, with TRBD1 as a possible D gene (6 bases). The germline V and J ends were trimmed by 6 bases and 9 bases, with 9 bases remaining between them. This CDR3 comprises 12 residues. Germline V gene data show CDR1 as WSHSY and CDR2 as SAAADI. The CDR3 reads CASRQGTSPLHF. CDR3 bases: TGCGCCAGCAGACAGGGAACTTCACCCCTCCACTTT.

This clonotype has only a few counts. The chain links TRBV6-2 or TRBV6-3 to TRBJ1-5; the D gene is possibly TRBD1 (5 bases). CDR3 size: 12 residues. CDR1 MNHEY and CDR2 SVGEGT come from the germline V gene. V was trimmed by 6 bases and J by 7 bases, leaving 10 bases between them. CDR3 in amino acids: CASRSGPQPQHF. In nucleotides, the CDR3 is TGTGCCAGCAGGTCAGGGCCCCAGCCCCAGCATTTT.

Only a few counts were recorded for this clonotype. The V and J genes are TRBV12-3 or TRBV12-4 and TRBJ2-3; 9 bases agree with TRBD1. The CDR3 covers 15 residues. With 6 bases clipped from V and 4 bases from J, the junction kept 8 bases outside the gene matches. CDR3 nucleotides: TGTGCCAGCAGACCACCGGGACAGGGCCCAGATACGCAGTATTTT. The encoded protein is CASRPPGQGPDTQYF.

This clonotype was recorded many times. The chain recombines TRBV28 with TRBJ2-1; TRBD2 aligns across 13 bases. Germline V gene data show CDR1 as MDHEN and CDR2 as SYDVKM. The CDR3 contains 15 residues. Losses at the gene ends were 7 bases for V and 8 bases for J; bases not matched to a gene: 8. The CDR3 nucleotides are TGTGCCAGCAACCCTGGGACTAGCGGGAAGGATGAGCAGTTCTTC. This sequence encodes CASNPGTSGKDEQFF.

The chain links TRBV2 to TRBJ1-2; no reliable D call. With 4 bases removed from V and 7 bases from J, the gap between germline ends came to 13 bases. CDR3 size: 13 residues. From germline, CDR1 is SNHLY and CDR2 FYNNEI. CDR3 sequence reads: CASSARFTLGYTF. CDR3 DNA sequence: TGTGCCAGCAGTGCCCGGTTTACTCTTGGCTACACCTTC.

This clonotype was picked up a small number of times. V usage is TRBV29-1 and J usage is TRBJ2-7, with 8 bases matching TRBD1. This CDR3 is built from 14 residues. CDR1 and CDR2 from the germline V gene are SQVTM and ANQGSEA. Trimming took 7 bases from V and 2 from J; bases not matched to a gene: 10. CDR3 residues: CSGRTGTGTYEQYF. CDR3 DNA: TGCAGCGGGAGAACCGGGACAGGTACCTACGAGCAGTACTTC.

This clonotype was seen only a few times. The J gene is TRBJ1-1, the V gene TRBV4-1; D not resolved. The CDR3 runs to 14 residues. V gave up 1 base and J gave up 0 bases, with 6 bases separating them. Germline lookup yields CDR1 MGHRA and CDR2 YSYEKL. The CDR3 reads CASSQGGLNTEAFF. The CDR3 nucleotides read TGCGCCAGCAGCCAAGGAGGGTTGAACACTGAAGCTTTCTTT.

Only a few counts were recorded for this clonotype. A junction end diverges from the germline sequence, so it may reflect a read error. The rearrangement links TRBV2 to TRBJ2-5; 7 positions agree with TRBD2. The CDR3 runs to 13 residues. CDR1 SNHLY and CDR2 FYNNEI come from the germline V gene. DNA of the CDR3: TGTGCCGGCAGCGGGGACTATCAAGAGACCCAGTACTTC. Amino acid sequence: CAGSGDYQETQYF.

Ten or more counts support this clonotype. V and J are TRBV29-1 and TRBJ1-1; possibly TRBD1 for D (6 bases). The ends were cut back, 7 bases at V and 8 bases at J, with 17 bases in the middle. Per germline, CDR1 SQVTM and CDR2 ANQGSEA. This CDR3 is built from 12 residues. CDR3 DNA sequence: TGCAGCGCTCGAGAGGCCCAGGGGGAAGCTTTCTTT. Residues: CSAREAQGEAFF. Together with reference TRBV29-1 and TRBJ1-1, the CDR3 gives the full variable domain: SAVISQKPSRDICQRGTSLTIQCQVDSQVTMMFWYRQQPGQSLTLIATANQGSEATYESGFVIDKFPISRPNLTFSTLTVSNMSPEDSSIYLCSAREAQGEAFFGQGTRLTVV.